Each of the 24 T cell receptor beta chains below was sequenced from the same sample in a study of OX40 agonist ivuxolimab in advanced cancers. Sequencing used immunoSEQ multiplex PCR; TCRdb keeps in-frame clones, though not all of them. The sample shows some 80,000 clones, roughly 81% of them seen only once. Sequenced material: CD4+ or CD8+ T cells sorted from blood, taken in a trial of the OX40 agonist ivuxolimab. Source of these receptors: an adult with an advanced solid tumor such as melanoma, head and neck, liver or kidney cancer.

The chain has TRBV4-3 and TRBJ2-1; no definite D call. The germline V gene encodes CDR1 LGHNA and CDR2 YSLEER. V gave up 0 bases and J gave up 10 bases, with 13 bases separating them. The CDR3 is made up of 14 amino acids. Here the CDR3 reads CASSQEFRYEEQFF. The CDR3 coding sequence is TGCGCCAGCAGCCAAGAGTTCAGGTACGAGGAGCAGTTCTTC.

This clone was seen only a few times. This sequence joins TRBV6-1 and TRBJ1-2; D not certain. Germline CDR1 is MNHNS and CDR2 is SASEGT. Trimming pared 1 base from V and 1 base from J, leaving 7 bases between. The CDR3 sequence is 14 residues long. In DNA form, the CDR3 reads TGTGCCAGCAGTGAAGGTGGCGGTAACTATGGCTACACCTTC. This translates into CASSEGGGNYGYTF.

The CDR3 sequence is CASRAGYGYTF. The DNA for the CDR3 is TGTGCCAGCAGAGCAGGGTACGGCTACACCTTC. The J gene is TRBJ1-2, the V gene TRBV6-6; possibly TRBD1 for D (5 bases). V was clipped by 6 bases and J by 8 bases, with 10 bases between them. This CDR3 is 11 amino acids long. From germline, CDR1 is MNHNY and CDR2 SVGAGI (reference sequence).

The CDR3 bases are TGTGCCAGCAGCCTGGGAGAGGAGGGCGAAAAACTGTTTTTT. Its translation is CASSLGEEGEKLFF. The chain combines TRBV5-6 with TRBJ1-4; D remains ambiguous. Looked up from germline, CDR1 is SGHDT and CDR2 is YYEEEE. The CDR3 consists of 14 residues. Trimming removed 4 bases from V and 8 bases from J, with 15 bases in between.

The V gene is TRBV4-1, the J gene TRBJ1-6; possible D gene TRBD1, 5 bases. V was trimmed by 10 bases and J by 7 bases, leaving 23 bases between them. This CDR3 is built from 16 residues. The germline CDR1 and CDR2 sequences are MGHRA and YSYEKL. The CDR3 reads CATSREGSTGNSPLHF. DNA of the CDR3: TGCGCCACCAGTAGGGAGGGGTCGACGGGAAATTCACCCCTCCACTTT.

V and J are TRBV30 and TRBJ2-2; 10 bases are shared with TRBD1. Trimming at V came to 6 bases and at J to 2 bases, leaving 6 bases not matched to a gene. The germline CDR1 and CDR2 sequences are GTSNPN and SVGIG (reference sequence). CDR3 length: 15 amino acids. The CDR3 DNA follows: TGTGCCTGCTCGTGGGACAGGGGTAACACCGGGGAGCTGTTTTTT. This gives the protein CACSWDRGNTGELFF.

This clone appeared a single time. In nucleotides, the CDR3 is TGTGCCAGCAGTCGAGATCCGACAGTCACTGAAGCTTTCTTT. This translates into CASSRDPTVTEAFF. The rearrangement uses TRBV6-6 and TRBJ1-1; weak D call: TRBD1 (5 bases). V lost 5 bases, J lost 4 bases, and 14 bases lay in between. Per germline, CDR1 MNHNY and CDR2 SVGAGI (reference sequence). This CDR3 contains 14 residues.

The J gene is TRBJ2-1, the V gene TRBV5-1, with 10 bases matching TRBD2. CDR1 is SGHRS, CDR2 YFSETQ, per germline. V was pared by 3 bases and J by 9 bases, with 6 bases of the junction left unmatched. The CDR3 has 14 residues. The CDR3 DNA reads TGCGCCAGCAGCTCTCTAGCGGGAGAGGGTGAGCAGTTCTTC. It yields the protein CASSSLAGEGEQFF.

The chain joins TRBV9 to TRBJ2-2; D uncertain. Trimming stripped 3 bases from V and 4 bases from J, with 13 bases between. CDR3 size: 15 residues. CDR1 and CDR2 from the germline V gene are SGDLS and YYNGEE. The CDR3 loop is CASSGMSSFTGELFF. Written as DNA, the CDR3 is TGTGCCAGCAGCGGAATGTCGAGCTTCACCGGGGAGCTGTTTTTT.

The rearrangement links TRBV6-1 to TRBJ2-5; D gene uncertain. Near its end, the DNA agrees better with TRBJ2-7, so the J call may be wrong. CDR1 is MNHNS, CDR2 SASEGT, per germline. The CDR3 loop spans 14 amino acids. The CDR3 DNA follows: TGTGCCAGCAGTCTGTCCTATAGCTCCTACGAGCAGTACTTC. Protein: CASSLSYSSYEQYF.

V usage is TRBV15 and J usage is TRBJ2-1; TRBD2 matches 9 bases. The CDR3 runs 16 residues. V was clipped by 0 bases and J by 5 bases; unmatched bases: 5. Germline CDR1 is LNHNV and CDR2 is YYDKDF (reference sequence). The CDR3 region is CATSREAASGNNEQFF. The CDR3 nucleotides are TGTGCCACCAGCAGAGAGGCGGCTAGCGGGAACAATGAGCAGTTCTTC.

The chain recombines TRBV4-3 with TRBJ2-7; 8 nucleotides agree with TRBD1. CDR1 is LGHNA, CDR2 YSLEER, per germline. This CDR3 has 15 residues. Trimming took 2 bases from V and 2 from J; bases not matched to a gene: 5. CDR3 coding DNA: TGCGCCAGCAGCCAACAGGCAGGGGGCCCCTACGAGCAGTACTTC. This sequence encodes CASSQQAGGPYEQYF.

This CDR3 is CASSPDQETQYF. CDR3 DNA sequence: TGTGCCAGCTCACCGGACCAAGAGACCCAGTACTTC. This chain uses TRBV18 with TRBJ2-5, with D uncertain. In germline, CDR1 is KGHSH, CDR2 LQKENI. The CDR3 has 12 residues. V gave up 3 bases and J gave up 0 bases, with 2 bases separating them.

The chain carries TRBV6-6 and TRBJ1-1; the D gene is possibly TRBD1 (5 bases). The CDR3 totals 9 residues. Germline-derived CDR1 and CDR2 are MNHNY and SVGAGI (reference sequence). The V and J ends lost 5 bases and 10 bases respectively, with 5 bases between them. CDR3: CASSGGAFF. CDR3 coding DNA: TGTGCCAGCAGTGGGGGAGCTTTCTTT.

The chain joins TRBV5-1 to TRBJ1-1; D ambiguous. V shed 5 bases and J shed 1 base, with 9 bases lying between them. Germline V gene sequence: CDR1 SGHRS, CDR2 YFSETQ. The CDR3 loop spans 13 amino acids. The CDR3 loop is CASRRTGNTEAFF. The CDR3 DNA reads as TGCGCCAGCAGGCGTACGGGGAACACTGAAGCTTTCTTT.

The chain joins TRBV21-1 to TRBJ1-2; the table's D call TRBD1 went unverified against the DNA. TRBV21-1 is an annotated pseudogene. The CDR3 is 15 amino acids. As DNA, the CDR3 is TGTGCCAGCAGCAAAGGGGCAGGGCCTAACTATGGCTACACCTTC. Its translation is CASSKGAGPNYGYTF.

The chain joins TRBV7-2 to TRBJ2-5; 7 positions match TRBD1. The J call may be faulty, since TRBJ2-7 better matches the DNA end. The CDR3 is 14 amino acids. From germline, CDR1 is SGHTA and CDR2 FQGNSA. For the CDR3, the DNA is TGTGCCAGCAGCCCCGGGACAGCAGTCTACGAGCAGTACTTC. Encoded protein: CASSPGTAVYEQYF.

The chain has TRBV6-5 and TRBJ1-5; the D gene is possibly TRBD1 (6 bases). The CDR3 loop spans 14 amino acids. V was cut by 7 bases and J by 4 bases, with 14 bases left in between. Germline CDR1 reads MNHEY; CDR2 reads SVGAGI. Here the CDR3 reads CASTGTLLNQPQHF. In nucleotides, the CDR3 is TGTGCCAGCACCGGGACACTGCTTAATCAGCCCCAGCATTTT.

The DNA for the CDR3 is TGTGCCAGCTCACCCCAGGACGGTGCTCCCTACGAGCAGTACTTC. It specifies CASSPQDGAPYEQYF. The V call is TRBV18, the J call TRBJ2-7; D remains unclear. The V gene's germline CDR1 is KGHSH and CDR2 LQKENI. The CDR3 length is 15 residues. The V end was cut by 3 bases, the J end by 2 bases, with 14 bases between.

The chain carries TRBV4-2 and TRBJ2-2; tentative D call: TRBD1 (6 bases). CDR3 length: 15 amino acids. Germline assignment: CDR1 LGHNA and CDR2 YNFKEQ. V gave up 0 bases and J gave up 6 bases, with 11 bases separating them. CDR3 protein: CASSQDNRAPGELFF. As DNA, the CDR3 is TGTGCCAGCAGCCAAGATAACAGGGCCCCCGGGGAGCTGTTTTTT.

The chain couples TRBV27 to TRBJ2-6; 9 positions agree with TRBD2. The CDR3 has 18 residues. V trimming: 2 bases; J trimming: 2 bases; junction bases outside the gene matches: 7. Germline V gene sequence: CDR1 MNHEY, CDR2 SMNVEV (reference sequence). The CDR3 region is CASSLMASGATGANVLTF. CDR3 in DNA: TGTGCCAGCAGTTTAATGGCTAGCGGGGCTACTGGGGCCAACGTCCTGACTTTC.

V usage is TRBV2 and J usage is TRBJ2-1; 7 bases are shared with TRBD2. CDR3 length equals 13 residues. CDR1 and CDR2 (germline): SNHLY, FYNNEI. Trimming cost V 4 bases and J 9 bases; bases outside gene matches: 6. The CDR3 loop is CASSGQRDGEQFF. The CDR3 nucleotides read TGTGCCAGCAGTGGACAGCGGGACGGTGAGCAGTTCTTC.

The genes are TRBV28 and TRBJ2-1; 12 nucleotides align to TRBD1. Germline V gives CDR1 MDHEN, CDR2 SYDVKM. With V trimmed by 6 bases and J by 6 bases, 3 bases remained unmatched. The CDR3 is 14 residues long. In DNA, the CDR3 is TGTGCCAGCAGGGGACAGGGGGCGATCAATGAGCAGTTCTTC. It encodes CASRGQGAINEQFF.

This clone was detected a few times. The J gene is TRBJ1-5, the V gene TRBV2; D gene uncertain. V lost 5 bases and J lost 11, with 16 bases in between. The CDR3 runs to 13 residues. CDR1 and CDR2 (germline): SNHLY, FYNNEI. The CDR3 spells CASSPFPPGAQHF. The CDR3 DNA reads TGTGCCAGCAGTCCCTTCCCCCCCGGGGCCCAGCATTTT. Using reference TRBV2 and TRBJ1-5 for the parts outside the CDR3, the full variable domain is EPEVTQTPSHQVTQMGQEVILRCVPISNHLYFYWYRQILGQKVEFLVSFYNNEISEKSEIFDDQFSVERPDGSNFTLKIRSTKLEDSAMYFCASSPFPPGAQHFGDGTRLSIL.